Shown below are 11 T cell receptor beta chains from a single sample sequenced in a study of cytomegalovirus exposure and HLA in healthy donors. Primers included in the PCR were 60 Vbeta and 13 Jbeta primers. The table came from immunoSEQ multiplex PCR; TCRdb's copy has only in-frame clones and leaves some out. This sample has roughly 110,000 clones; around 83% occur once, and the top ten carry 22%. The material sequenced was PBMCs. Receptors were obtained from a man younger than 40 in good health and CMV-seropositive.

This sequence joins TRBV5-6 and TRBJ1-3; D is possibly TRBD1 (6 bases). V lost 4 bases to trimming and J lost 2 bases, with 10 bases between them. The CDR3 has 14 amino acids. From germline, CDR1 is SGHDT and CDR2 YYEEEE. In DNA, the CDR3 is TGTGCCAGCAGCCTAGGGGGTACTGGAAACACCATATATTTT. Translating it yields CASSLGGTGNTIYF.

The CDR3: CASSNSGTGEAGYTF. As DNA, the CDR3 is TGTGCCAGCAGTAACTCCGGGACAGGGGAAGCTGGCTACACCTTC. V and J are TRBV27 and TRBJ1-2, with 10 bases aligning to TRBD1. The CDR3 is 15 amino acids. CDR1 is MNHEY and CDR2 is SMNVEV in the germline V gene (reference sequence). The J segment lost 7 bases and the V segment lost 5 bases, leaving 10 bases of the junction unmatched.

The V gene is TRBV23-1, the J gene TRBJ1-4, with D tentatively TRBD1 (6 bases). TRBV23-1 has ORF status, its function being uncertain. V was shortened by 2 bases and J by 4 bases, with 20 bases between the two germline ends. The CDR3 contains 18 residues. CDR3 in DNA: TGCGCCAGCAGTCAACCCACGGAGGGGGGGGTGTGTAATGAAAAACTGTTTTTT. The encoded protein is CASSQPTEGGVCNEKLFF.

V and J are TRBV11-2 and TRBJ1-5, with TRBD1 identical over 8 bases. Germline V gene lookup returns CDR1 SGHAT and CDR2 FQNNGV. The CDR3 runs 15 residues. Trimming at V came to 1 base and at J to 3 bases, leaving 2 bases not matched to a gene. DNA for the CDR3: TGTGCCAGCAGCTTAGGGACAGGGACCAATCAGCCCCAGCATTTT. Protein product: CASSLGTGTNQPQHF.

This rearrangement joins TRBV7-9 to TRBJ2-1; unclear D gene. Trimming took 1 base from V and 3 from J, leaving 7 bases between them. Germline-derived CDR1 and CDR2 are SEHNR and FQNEAQ (reference sequence). The CDR3 contains 14 residues. The CDR3 DNA reads TGTGCCAGCAGCTTAGTGGCCATCTACAATGAGCAGTTCTTC. Residues: CASSLVAIYNEQFF.

The CDR3 DNA follows: TGCGCCAGCATGATAACAGGGGGGGAGGCCTACGAGCAGTACTTC. Translated, it gives CASMITGGEAYEQYF. This sequence joins TRBV10-1 and TRBJ2-7, with D perhaps matching TRBD1 (8 bases). This CDR3 is 15 amino acids long. Germline-derived CDR1 and CDR2 are WNHNN and SYGVQD (reference sequence). The V end lost 7 bases, the J end lost 2 bases, and 18 bases lay between the germline ends.

The CDR3 bases are TGTGCCAGCAGCAGACTAGCGGGGGGAGTAGAGACCCAGTACTTC. Amino acids: CASSRLAGGVETQYF. This chain joins TRBV7-8 and TRBJ2-5; 13 nucleotides line up with TRBD2. This CDR3 spans 15 amino acids. Germline CDR1 reads SGHVS; CDR2 reads FQNEAQ. With V trimmed by 5 bases and J by 4 bases, 4 bases remained unmatched.

The gene calls are TRBV7-7 and TRBJ2-5, with TRBD1 matching over 9 bases. The J call could be wrong; TRBJ2-7 is a better fit for the DNA end. This CDR3 has 15 amino acids. Germline assignment: CDR1 SSHAT and CDR2 FNYEAQ (reference sequence). CDR3 in DNA: TGTGCCAGCAGCTTGAACCCAGGACAGGGGTACGAGCAGTACTTC. It specifies CASSLNPGQGYEQYF.

The rearrangement links TRBV19 to TRBJ2-2, with TRBD1 matching over 8 bases. The CDR3 consists of 17 residues. V lost 4 bases and J lost 4; bases outside the gene matches: 11. The V gene's germline CDR1 is LNHDA and CDR2 SQIVND (reference sequence). The CDR3 bases are TGTGCCAGTAGTAGCATCAGGGGGCGGCTGCGCACCGGGGAGCTGTTTTTT. Its translation: CASSSIRGRLRTGELFF.

The genes are TRBV5-1 and TRBJ2-2, with TRBD2 matching 9 bases. The CDR3 extends over 14 amino acids. Germline CDR1 reads SGHRS; CDR2 reads YFSETQ. V lost 7 bases and J lost 6; bases outside the gene matches: 7. Written as DNA, the CDR3 is TGCGCCAGCCATAGCGGGAGCGGGTCCGGGGAGCTGTTTTTT. Protein sequence: CASHSGSGSGELFF. Filled out from reference TRBV5-1 and TRBJ2-2, the complete variable domain reads KAGVTQTPRYLIKTRGQQVTLSCSPISGHRSVSWYQQTPGQGLQFLFEYFSETQRNKGNFPGRFSGRQFSNSRSEMNVSTLELGDSALYLCASHSGSGSGELFFGEGSRLTVL.

The chain is built from TRBV7-8 and TRBJ2-1; 8 positions match TRBD2. The length of the CDR3 is 15 residues. The V gene's germline CDR1 is SGHVS and CDR2 FQNEAQ. J gave up 4 bases and V 0 bases, and 2 bases lay outside the gene matches. The CDR3 nucleotides are TGTGCCAGCAGCTTAGCTAGCGGGGTTTACAATGAGCAGTTCTTC. Amino acids: CASSLASGVYNEQFF.